Described below is a single TCR beta chain sequence and its context. What it recognizes is unknown. Trimming pared 3 bases from V and 5 bases from J, leaving 19 bases between. This CDR3 comprises 16 residues. CDR1 SGHVS and CDR2 FQNEAQ come from the germline V gene. This sample stems from a study of cytomegalovirus exposure and HLA in healthy donors. About the research overall: The approximately 660 first-cohort repertoires shared a platform with the approximately 130 validation repertoires, as reported in a later analysis. General study findings and limits: The authors enumerated roughly 160 TCR beta chains as linked to cytomegalovirus. In vitro confirmation showed three CMV-associated chains to be CMV antigen specific. According to a subsequent analysis, TCR clusters from the first cohort were inclined to appear together in the 110 or so validation repertoires.

The assay was immunoSEQ multiplex PCR, and TCRdb's table has in-frame clones only and misses some. The sample yields hundreds of thousands of clones, roughly 88% seen once. Sequenced sample: PBMCs. The chain carries TRBV7-8 and TRBJ2-5; possible D gene TRBD2, 7 bases. The sequence was obtained from a young woman in good health and CMV-seronegative. The CDR3 DNA reads TGTGCCAGCAGCTTTGCCGGGGGGCGCCGTGGGGAGACCCAGTACTTC. Protein: CASSFAGGRRGETQYF.